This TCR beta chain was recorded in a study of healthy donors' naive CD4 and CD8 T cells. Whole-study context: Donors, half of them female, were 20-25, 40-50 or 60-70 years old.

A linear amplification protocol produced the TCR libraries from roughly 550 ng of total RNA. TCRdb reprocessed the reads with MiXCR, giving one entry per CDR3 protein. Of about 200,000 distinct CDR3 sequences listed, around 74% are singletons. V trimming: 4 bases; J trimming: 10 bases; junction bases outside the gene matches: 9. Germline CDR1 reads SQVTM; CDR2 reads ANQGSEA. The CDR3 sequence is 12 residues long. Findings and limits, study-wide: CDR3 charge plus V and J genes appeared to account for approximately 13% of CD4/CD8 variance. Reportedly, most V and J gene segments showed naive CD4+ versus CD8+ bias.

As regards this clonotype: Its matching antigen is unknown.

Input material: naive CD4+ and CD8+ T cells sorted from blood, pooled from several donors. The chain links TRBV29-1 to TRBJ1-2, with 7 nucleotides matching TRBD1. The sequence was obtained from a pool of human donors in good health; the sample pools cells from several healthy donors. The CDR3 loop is CSVVETGLAYTF. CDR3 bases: TGCAGCGTTGTCGAGACAGGGCTTGCCTACACCTTC. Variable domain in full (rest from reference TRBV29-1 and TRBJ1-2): SAVISQKPSRDICQRGTSLTIQCQVDSQVTMMFWYRQQPGQSLTLIATANQGSEATYESGFVIDKFPISRPNLTFSTLTVSNMSPEDSSIYLCSVVETGLAYTFGSGTRLTVV.